The 23 T cell receptor beta chains given below trace back to one sample, sequenced in a study of T-cell reconstitution after alpha-beta-depleted transplantation in children. As it was prepared, the TCRbeta library received unique molecular identifiers. TCRdb re-derived calls from the PCR reads in MiXCR, one entry per CDR3 protein. The sample shows hundreds of thousands of distinct CDR3 sequences, around a tenth of them seen only once. The sequenced sample was peripheral blood, obtained 180 days after TCRalphabeta/CD19-depleted stem cell transplant. The receptors here all came from a male patient between 2 and 10 years old who had a stem cell transplant for chronic granulomatous disease, so the T cells may come from the graft donor.

This clonotype was observed at least ten times. The chain is built from TRBV5-6 and TRBJ1-2; perhaps TRBD1 as D (5 bases). The CDR3 extends over 15 amino acids. V was cut by 2 bases and J by 1 base, with 12 bases left in between. The germline V gene encodes CDR1 SGHDT and CDR2 YYEEEE. The CDR3 sequence: CASSLIHRSNYGYTF. For the CDR3, the DNA is TGTGCCAGCAGCTTAATCCACAGGAGTAACTATGGCTACACCTTC.

The DNA for the CDR3 is TGTGCCAGCAGCCCCCGGGCGGAAGAGACCCAGTACTTC. It encodes CASSPRAEETQYF. The rearrangement uses TRBV5-4 and TRBJ2-5; D unclear. The V and J ends lost 4 bases and 3 bases respectively, with 10 bases between them. The CDR3 contains 13 residues. The germline CDR1 and CDR2 sequences are SGHNT and YYREEE (reference sequence).

This clonotype has a count of ten or more. The chain has TRBV20-1 and TRBJ2-3; perhaps TRBD1 as D (5 bases). There are 18 residues in the CDR3. The germline V and J ends were trimmed by 6 bases and 6 bases, with 31 bases remaining between them. Germline V lookup: CDR1 DFQATT, CDR2 SNEGSKA (reference sequence). The CDR3 DNA sequence: TGCAGTGCAACCAAATCTACCCCCCGGACAACCTTCGGGGATACGCAGTATTTT. Translating gives CSATKSTPRTTFGDTQYF.

Ten or more counts support this clonotype. The rearrangement joins TRBV7-2 to TRBJ1-2; no definite D call. Germline V lookup: CDR1 SGHTA, CDR2 FQGNSA. The CDR3 spans 13 residues. Trimming removed 3 bases from V and 4 bases from J, with 9 bases in between. The CDR3 nucleotides read TGTGCCAGCAGCTTCGACGGTCCCTATGGCTACACCTTC. Protein sequence: CASSFDGPYGYTF.

Many counts were recorded for this clonotype. The chain uses TRBV29-1 and TRBJ2-1; D is unclear. V was trimmed by 4 bases and J by 9 bases, leaving 10 bases between them. The CDR3 is made up of 11 amino acids. Germline values: CDR1 SQVTM, CDR2 ANQGSEA. CDR3 sequence reads: CSVGSQGEQFF. As DNA, the CDR3 is TGCAGCGTTGGGTCTCAAGGTGAGCAGTTCTTC.

This clonotype was found many times. This chain joins TRBV12-3 or TRBV12-4 and TRBJ2-7; D tentatively reads TRBD1 or TRBD2 (6 bases each). The CDR3 is 14 residues long. Trimming cost V 3 bases and J 1 base, with 10 bases left between them. The CDR3 here is CASSFGGTSYEQYF. The CDR3 DNA sequence: TGTGCCAGCAGTTTTGGGGGGACATCCTACGAGCAGTACTTC.

In its sample, this clonotype was seen many times. V usage is TRBV27 and J usage is TRBJ1-1, with 7 nucleotides matching TRBD1. The V segment lost 10 bases and the J segment 6 bases; nucleotides outside the gene matches: 8. The CDR3 loop spans 12 amino acids. Germline V gives CDR1 MNHEY, CDR2 SMNVEV (reference sequence). The CDR3 is CATFGRGAEAFF. For the CDR3, the DNA is TGTGCCACCTTCGGCAGGGGGGCTGAAGCTTTCTTT.

This clonotype showed up many times. The genes are TRBV29-1 and TRBJ1-1; weak D call: TRBD1 (5 bases). The V gene lost 8 bases and the J gene lost 3 bases, with 19 bases spanning the gap. Germline assignment: CDR1 SQVTM and CDR2 ANQGSEA. The CDR3 runs 14 residues. The CDR3 DNA reads TGCAGCACCGCTGGGACCGCCGGGGACACTGAAGCTTTCTTT. Translation gives CSTAGTAGDTEAFF.

This clonotype was seen repeatedly, ten times or more. The genes are TRBV28 and TRBJ2-7; TRBD2 agrees at 7 bases. Germline V gene lookup returns CDR1 MDHEN and CDR2 SYDVKM. The V segment lost 6 bases and the J segment 6 bases; nucleotides outside the gene matches: 8. The CDR3 extends over 13 amino acids. The CDR3 DNA is TGTGCCAGCAGCATGGGGGGGTTGGGCGAGCAGTACTTC. Amino acids: CASSMGGLGEQYF.

Many counts were recorded for this clonotype. The CDR3 here is CSARLAGLYNEQFF. In DNA, the CDR3 is TGCAGTGCCAGACTAGCGGGACTCTACAATGAGCAGTTCTTC. This sequence joins TRBV20-1 and TRBJ2-1, with 11 bases fitting TRBD2. Germline-derived CDR1 and CDR2 are DFQATT and SNEGSKA (reference sequence). The CDR3 sequence is 14 residues long. The V segment lost 6 bases and the J segment 3 bases; nucleotides outside the gene matches: 4.

The sample holds many counts of this clonotype. The chain uses TRBV29-1 and TRBJ2-7; unclear D gene. In germline, CDR1 is SQVTM, CDR2 ANQGSEA. V was pared by 6 bases and J by 4 bases, with 16 bases between. The CDR3 is made up of 13 amino acids. The CDR3 DNA follows: TGCAGCGTAGATGACGGACGGTTTTACGAGCAGTACTTC. Protein: CSVDDGRFYEQYF.

This clonotype was picked up many times. J is TRBJ2-7 and V is TRBV30, with 8 bases matching TRBD2. The V and J ends lost 0 bases and 0 bases, in that order; junction bases with no gene match: 4. There are 15 residues in the CDR3. CDR1 is GTSNPN, CDR2 SVGIG, per germline (reference sequence). CDR3 sequence: CAWSVHGTSSYEQYF. CDR3 bases: TGTGCCTGGAGTGTACACGGGACTAGCTCCTACGAGCAGTACTTC.

This clonotype turned up a few times. The chain's CDR3 is CASSAQGGAGANVLTF. CDR3 DNA sequence: TGTGCCAGTAGTGCCCAGGGAGGGGCTGGGGCCAACGTCCTGACTTTC. The chain couples TRBV19 to TRBJ2-6; 7 nucleotides agree with TRBD2. Germline trimming cut 5 bases from V and 2 bases from J; bases unmatched to any gene: 6. CDR3 length: 16 amino acids. Per the germline V gene, CDR1 is LNHDA and CDR2 is SQIVND (reference sequence).

The sample holds many counts of this clonotype. The chain is built from TRBV28 and TRBJ1-4, with TRBD1 identical over 9 bases. Trimming took 5 bases from V and 5 from J; bases not matched to a gene: 6. Germline V gene data show CDR1 as MDHEN and CDR2 as SYDVKM. The CDR3 totals 15 residues. The CDR3 here is CASSDGTGRNEKLFF. The CDR3 region has the DNA TGTGCCAGCAGTGATGGGACAGGGCGGAATGAAAAACTGTTTTTT.

This clonotype occurred a few times. The chain recombines TRBV7-9 with TRBJ1-2; D may be TRBD1 (5 bases). CDR1 and CDR2 (germline): SEHNR, FQNEAQ (reference sequence). This CDR3 comprises 13 residues. The V gene lost 4 bases and the J gene lost 8 bases, with 14 bases spanning the gap. The CDR3 region is CASSSRDLRGYTF. The CDR3 DNA reads TGTGCCAGCAGCTCCCGGGACCTCCGGGGCTACACCTTC.

This clonotype was counted at least ten times. This sequence joins TRBV12-3 or TRBV12-4 and TRBJ2-7; D is possibly TRBD1 (5 bases). This CDR3 is 14 amino acids long. V lost 5 bases, J lost 2 bases, and 13 bases lay in between. The CDR3 protein is CASSTDSKAYEQYF. CDR3 nucleotides: TGTGCCAGCAGTACCGACAGTAAAGCCTACGAGCAGTACTTC.

This clonotype came up many times. The rearrangement links TRBV5-1 to TRBJ1-2; D gene ambiguous. Looked up from germline, CDR1 is SGHRS and CDR2 is YFSETQ. The ends were cut back, 0 bases at V and 5 bases at J, with 14 bases in the middle. This CDR3 has 15 residues. The CDR3 bases are TGCGCCAGCAGCTTGGAGACCGGCAGATCTTATGGCTACACCTTC. Residues: CASSLETGRSYGYTF.

This clonotype was found many times. The chain is built from TRBV10-3 and TRBJ1-5; a possible D gene is TRBD1 (5 bases). Trimming took 0 bases from V and 2 from J, leaving 5 bases between them. CDR3 length equals 14 residues. Germline V CDR1 and CDR2: ENHRY, SYGVKD. CDR3: CAISESGGNQPQHF. The CDR3 region has the DNA TGTGCCATCAGTGAGTCGGGGGGCAATCAGCCCCAGCATTTT.

The chain uses TRBV5-4 and TRBJ2-3, with TRBD2 identical over 10 bases. This CDR3 region has 20 residues. The V gene's germline CDR1 is SGHNT and CDR2 YYREEE (reference sequence). The J segment lost 4 bases and the V segment lost 3 bases, leaving 20 bases of the junction unmatched. The CDR3 DNA reads as TGTGCCAGCAGCTCCATGGGAGCGGGCCCAGCGGGGGGGCTGGCAGATACGCAGTATTTT. It codes for CASSSMGAGPAGGLADTQYF.

This clonotype was seen at least ten times. The chain recombines TRBV5-1 with TRBJ2-3; 13 nucleotides align to TRBD2. V shed 4 bases and J 6 bases; nucleotides not matched to a gene: 8. The CDR3 loop spans 16 amino acids. Germline CDR1 and CDR2: SGHRS and YFSETQ. CDR3 region: CASSHGLAGASDTQYF. CDR3 DNA: TGCGCCAGCAGCCATGGACTAGCGGGAGCATCGGATACGCAGTATTTT.

The CDR3 here is CASSGNRDRKDSPLHF. CDR3 bases: TGTGCCAGCAGCGGGAACCGGGACAGAAAAGATTCACCCCTCCACTTT. The rearrangement joins TRBV9 to TRBJ1-6, with 7 bases lining up with TRBD1. This CDR3 spans 16 amino acids. J was trimmed by 8 bases and V by 3 bases; bases with no gene match: 11. Germline values: CDR1 SGDLS, CDR2 YYNGEE. The whole variable domain, remainder taken from reference TRBV9 and TRBJ1-6, is DSGVTQTPKHLITATGQRVTLRCSPRSGDLSVYWYQQSLDQGLQFLIQYYNGEERAKGNILERFSAQQFPDLHSELNLSSLELGDSALYFCASSGNRDRKDSPLHFGNGTRLTVT.

In DNA form, the CDR3 reads TGTGCCAGCAGAGTTATCGGACAGGGGAATGGCTACACCTTC. Translating it yields CASRVIGQGNGYTF. V gene TRBV6-1 combines with J gene TRBJ1-2; TRBD1 aligns across 9 bases. J was trimmed by 6 bases and V by 6 bases; bases with no gene match: 8. CDR1 is MNHNS, CDR2 SASEGT, per germline. CDR3 length: 14 residues.

The CDR3 DNA follows: TGTGCCAGCAGTCATTCGGGCATTGGCCAAATGAACACTGAAGCTTTCTTT. Amino acid sequence: CASSHSGIGQMNTEAFF. The rearrangement joins TRBV6-2 or TRBV6-3 to TRBJ1-1; D gene ambiguous. The germline V gene has CDR1 MNHEY and CDR2 SVGEGT. The CDR3 is made up of 17 amino acids. Trimming took 5 bases from V and 0 from J, leaving 19 bases between them.